This T cell receptor (beta chain) stems from a study of T-cell reconstitution after alpha-beta-depleted transplantation in children. At least ten counts were recorded for this clonotype. Trimming cost V 4 bases and J 0 bases, with 17 bases left between them. CDR1 and CDR2 (germline): MDHEN, SYDVKM. The CDR3 is 17 amino acids. Library preparation (for TCRbeta) was performed with unique molecular identifiers. TCRdb itself ran the PCR reads through MiXCR, one entry per CDR3 protein. The sample has about 240,000 distinct CDR3 sequences, more than 10% seen once. Sequencing used PBMCs from the stem cell graft donor, obtained from the stem cell graft. The receptor was derived from a human donor who donated a stem cell graft to a child with acute lymphoblastic leukemia. The chain employs TRBV28 and TRBJ2-3; unclear D gene. The CDR3 region has the DNA TGTGCCAGCAGTTCCGATTACCAGCTCCTTAGCACAGATACGCAGTATTTT. As protein: CASSSDYQLLSTDTQYF.